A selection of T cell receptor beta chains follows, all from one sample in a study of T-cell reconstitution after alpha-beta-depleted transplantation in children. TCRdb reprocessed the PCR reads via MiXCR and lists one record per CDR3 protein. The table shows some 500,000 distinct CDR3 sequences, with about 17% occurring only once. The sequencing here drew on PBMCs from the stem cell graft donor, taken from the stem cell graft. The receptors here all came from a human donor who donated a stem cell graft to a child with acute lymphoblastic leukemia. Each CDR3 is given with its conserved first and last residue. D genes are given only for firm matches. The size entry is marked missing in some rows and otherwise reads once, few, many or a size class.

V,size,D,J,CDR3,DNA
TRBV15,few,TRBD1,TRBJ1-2,CATSRDLALGQVAGYTF,TGTGCCACCAGCAGAGATCTTGCGCTAGGACAGGTCGCGGGCTACACCTTC
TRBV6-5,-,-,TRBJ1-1,CASSYSQGLNTEAFF,TGTGCCAGCAGTTACTCGCAGGGCCTGAACACTGAAGCTTTCTTT
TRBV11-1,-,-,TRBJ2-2,CASSLTRVEGRNTGELFF,TGTGCCAGCAGCTTAACCAGGGTCGAGGGCCGTAACACCGGGGAGCTGTTTTTT
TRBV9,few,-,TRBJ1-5,CASSVGGGGQPQHF,TGTGCCAGCAGCGTTGGGGGAGGGGGTCAGCCCCAGCATTTT
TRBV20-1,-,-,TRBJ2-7,CSARPHREQYF,TGCAGTGCTAGGCCACACAGGGAGCAGTACTTC
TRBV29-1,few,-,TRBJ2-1,CSVTLFSGPKGPPIRYNEQFF,TGCAGCGTTACATTGTTCTCAGGGCCCAAAGGCCCCCCGATTCGCTACAATGAGCAGTTCTTC
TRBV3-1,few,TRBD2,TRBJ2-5,CASSQGLREDLETQYF,TGTGCCAGCAGCCAAGGGTTGCGGGAGGACTTGGAGACCCAGTACTTC
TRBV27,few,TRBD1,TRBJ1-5,CASSQGTGPSNQPQHF,TGTGCCAGCAGTCAAGGGACAGGGCCTAGCAATCAGCCCCAGCATTTT
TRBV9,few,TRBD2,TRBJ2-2,CASSVEGLAGPNTGELFF,TGTGCCAGCAGCGTAGAGGGCCTAGCGGGACCGAACACCGGGGAGCTGTTTTTT
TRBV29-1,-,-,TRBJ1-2,CSVLIRPGSNAEGNYGYTF,TGCAGCGTTCTAATTCGGCCAGGCAGTAACGCAGAGGGTAACTATGGCTACACCTTC
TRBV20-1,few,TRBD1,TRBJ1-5,CSARDRGPAFSNQPQHF,TGCAGTGCTAGGGACAGGGGGCCCGCGTTTAGCAATCAGCCCCAGCATTTT
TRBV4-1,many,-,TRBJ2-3,CASSQVDMGFSGSTDTQYF,TGCGCCAGCAGCCAAGTAGATATGGGATTTAGTGGCAGCACAGATACGCAGTATTTT
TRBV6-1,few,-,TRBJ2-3,CASSEAGVTRRTHRGTQYF,TGTGCCAGCAGTGAAGCGGGTGTAACCAGGAGGACCCACCGGGGTACGCAGTATTTT
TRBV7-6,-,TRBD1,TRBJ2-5,CASSYDRAGTQYF,TGTGCCAGCAGCTATGACAGGGCGGGGACCCAGTACTTC
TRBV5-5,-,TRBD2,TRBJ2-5,CASSSGTSGTETQYF,TGTGCCAGCAGTTCCGGGACTAGCGGGACGGAGACCCAGTACTTC
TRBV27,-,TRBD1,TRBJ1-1,CAISLQGEGTEAFF,TGTGCCATCAGCTTACAGGGGGAGGGCACTGAAGCTTTCTTT
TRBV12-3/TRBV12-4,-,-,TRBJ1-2,CASPGQPTSNNYGYTF,TGTGCCAGCCCCGGACAGCCCACCTCCAATAACTATGGCTACACCTTC
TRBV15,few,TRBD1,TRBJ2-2,CATSRETGFAGELFF,TGTGCCACCAGCAGAGAGACAGGGTTCGCCGGGGAGCTGTTTTTT
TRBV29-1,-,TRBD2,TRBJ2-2,CSVGLAGRTGELFF,TGCAGCGTGGGACTAGCGGGACGGACCGGGGAGCTGTTTTTT
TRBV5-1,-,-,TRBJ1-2,CASSPGQSANYGYTF,TGCGCCAGCAGCCCAGGACAGTCGGCTAACTATGGCTACACCTTC
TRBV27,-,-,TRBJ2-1,CASSLEPLPSYNEQFF,TGTGCCAGCAGTTTAGAACCACTCCCCTCCTACAATGAGCAGTTCTTC
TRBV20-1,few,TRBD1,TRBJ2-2,CSARGQTNTGELFF,TGCAGTGCTAGGGGACAGACGAACACCGGGGAGCTGTTTTTT
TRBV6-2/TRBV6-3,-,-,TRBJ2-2,CASSYATLTGELFF,TGTGCCAGCAGTTACGCCACTTTGACCGGGGAGCTGTTTTTT
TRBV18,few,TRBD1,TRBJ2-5,CASSPTDRGAETQYF,TGTGCCAGCTCACCCACCGACAGGGGAGCAGAGACCCAGTACTTC
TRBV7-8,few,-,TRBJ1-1,CASSPTTGTVNTEAFF,TGTGCCAGCAGCCCGACGACCGGGACGGTAAACACTGAAGCTTTCTTT
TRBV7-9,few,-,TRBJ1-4,CASSPSGGVNEKLFF,TGTGCCAGCAGCCCATCTGGCGGAGTGAATGAAAAACTGTTTTTT
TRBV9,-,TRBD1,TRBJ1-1,CASSVRDRGSYTEAFF,TGTGCCAGCAGCGTCCGGGACAGGGGTTCGTACACTGAAGCTTTCTTT
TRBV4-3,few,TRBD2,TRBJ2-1,CASSELAGGGNEQFF,TGCGCCAGCAGCGAACTAGCGGGAGGGGGAAATGAGCAGTTCTTC
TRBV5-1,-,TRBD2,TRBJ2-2,CASSTLAGGNTGELFF,TGCGCCAGCAGTACCCTAGCGGGAGGTAACACCGGGGAGCTGTTTTTT
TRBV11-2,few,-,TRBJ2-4,CASSQGGGTAKNIQYF,TGTGCCAGCAGTCAAGGGGGGGGTACAGCCAAAAACATTCAGTACTTC
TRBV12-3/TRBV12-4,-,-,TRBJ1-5,CASSLEQGYQPQHF,TGTGCCAGCAGTCTCGAACAGGGTTATCAGCCCCAGCATTTT
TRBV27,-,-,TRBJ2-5,CASSKYQETQYF,TGTGCCAGCAGTAAATACCAAGAGACCCAGTACTTC
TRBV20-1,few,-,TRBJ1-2,CSASRWGAGYGYTF,TGCAGTGCTAGCCGATGGGGGGCTGGCTATGGCTACACCTTC
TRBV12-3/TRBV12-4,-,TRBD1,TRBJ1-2,CASRAQGAETYTF,TGTGCCAGCAGGGCACAGGGGGCAGAGACCTACACCTTC
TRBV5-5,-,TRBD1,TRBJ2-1,CASSSPAGTGPYNEQFF,TGTGCCAGCAGCTCCCCTGCCGGGACAGGACCCTACAATGAGCAGTTCTTC
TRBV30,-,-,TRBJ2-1,CAWSLEVYNEQFF,TGTGCCTGGAGTCTAGAGGTTTACAATGAGCAGTTCTTC
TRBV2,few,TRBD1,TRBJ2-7,CASYRDRGYYEQYF,TGTGCCAGTTATAGGGACAGGGGATACTACGAGCAGTACTTC
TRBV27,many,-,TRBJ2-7,CASSFGQKVYEQYF,TGTGCCAGCAGTTTCGGACAGAAGGTCTACGAGCAGTACTTC
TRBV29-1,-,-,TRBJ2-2,CSVLRGDTGELFF,TGCAGCGTTCTAAGGGGGGACACCGGGGAGCTGTTTTTT
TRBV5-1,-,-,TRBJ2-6,CASSKPDTSGANVLTF,TGCGCCAGCAGCAAACCTGACACGTCTGGGGCCAACGTCCTGACTTTC
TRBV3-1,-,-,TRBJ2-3,CASRQDRWADTQYF,TGTGCCAGCAGACAAGACAGGTGGGCAGATACGCAGTATTTT
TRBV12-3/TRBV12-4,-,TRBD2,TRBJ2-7,CASNLGGSLIHEQYF,TGTGCCAGCAATCTCGGGGGGAGCCTGATCCACGAGCAGTACTTC
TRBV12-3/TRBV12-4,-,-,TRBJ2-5,CASSPQGTTQETQYF,TGTGCCAGCAGTCCCCAAGGGACAACCCAAGAGACCCAGTACTTC
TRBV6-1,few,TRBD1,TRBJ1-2,CASSPTGAVYGYTF,TGTGCCAGCAGCCCAACAGGGGCAGTTTATGGCTACACCTTC
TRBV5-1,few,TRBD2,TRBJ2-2,CASSLAGTSGNTGELFF,TGCGCCAGCAGCTTGGCCGGGACTAGCGGAAACACCGGGGAGCTGTTTTTT
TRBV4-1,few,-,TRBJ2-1,CASSQDVRGTLGNEQFF,TGCGCCAGCAGCCAAGATGTCAGGGGGACTCTTGGCAATGAGCAGTTCTTC
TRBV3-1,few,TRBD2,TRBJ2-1,CASSQQQLAGGYNEQFF,TGTGCCAGCAGCCAACAACAGCTAGCGGGAGGGTACAATGAGCAGTTCTTC
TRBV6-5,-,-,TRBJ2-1,CASSYSADNEQFF,TGTGCCAGCAGTTACTCGGCGGACAATGAGCAGTTCTTC
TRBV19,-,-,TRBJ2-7,CASSITADLSYEQYF,TGTGCCAGTAGTATAACGGCAGATCTCTCCTACGAGCAGTACTTC
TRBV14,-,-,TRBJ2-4,CASSQEGGWSKNIQYF,TGTGCCAGCAGCCAAGAGGGCGGATGGTCCAAAAACATTCAGTACTTC
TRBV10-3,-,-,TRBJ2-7,CAIVRGNHEQYF,TGTGCCATCGTGAGAGGGAACCACGAGCAGTACTTC
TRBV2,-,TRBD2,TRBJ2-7,CASSVWVAGVDEQYF,TGTGCCAGCAGTGTTTGGGTAGCGGGAGTCGACGAGCAGTACTTC
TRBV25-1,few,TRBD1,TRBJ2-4,CASSVHPQGSENIQYF,TGTGCCAGCAGTGTCCACCCACAGGGGAGTGAAAACATTCAGTACTTC
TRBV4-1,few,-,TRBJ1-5,CASSPFGTFYYPQHF,TGCGCCAGCAGCCCCTTCGGGACGTTCTATTATCCCCAGCATTTT
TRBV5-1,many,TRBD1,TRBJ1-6,CASSLGTGGNSPLHF,TGCGCCAGCAGCCTAGGGACAGGCGGTAATTCACCCCTCCACTTT
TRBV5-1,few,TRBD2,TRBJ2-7,CASRLADSSYEQYF,TGCGCCAGCAGACTAGCGGATAGCTCCTACGAGCAGTACTTC
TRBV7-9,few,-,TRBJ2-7,CASSSSGRYYEQYF,TGTGCCAGCAGCTCTTCGGGCAGGTACTACGAGCAGTACTTC
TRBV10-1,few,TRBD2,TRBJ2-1,CASSEPTSGSYNEQFF,TGCGCCAGCAGTGAGCCCACTAGCGGGTCCTACAATGAGCAGTTCTTC
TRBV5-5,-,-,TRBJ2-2,CASSRPGTVNTGELFF,TGTGCCAGCAGCCGCCCCGGGACGGTGAACACCGGGGAGCTGTTTTTT